The sequence of this T cell receptor (beta chain) was determined in a study of shared clonotypes between healthy human individuals. Only CD45RO-negative cells positively selected for CCR7 counted as naive CD8 cells, so terminally differentiated effector memory CD45RA+ cells were excluded. V lost 2 bases and J 0 bases, leaving 8 bases between the germline ends. Germline V gives CDR1 SNHLY, CDR2 FYNNEI. The CDR3 has 15 amino acids. The table came from immunoSEQ multiplex PCR; TCRdb's copy has only in-frame clones and leaves some out. The data contain around 2,000,000 clones, about 95% of them singletons.

The sample taken for sequencing was naive CD8+ T cells sorted from blood. This chain joins TRBV2 and TRBJ2-1; the D call may be TRBD1 or TRBD2 (5 bases each). The clonotype was recovered from a man aged 18 to 29 in good health. The CDR3 loop is CASSEPGRSYNEQFF. In nucleotides, the CDR3 is TGTGCCAGCAGTGAACCGGGGCGCTCCTACAATGAGCAGTTCTTC.